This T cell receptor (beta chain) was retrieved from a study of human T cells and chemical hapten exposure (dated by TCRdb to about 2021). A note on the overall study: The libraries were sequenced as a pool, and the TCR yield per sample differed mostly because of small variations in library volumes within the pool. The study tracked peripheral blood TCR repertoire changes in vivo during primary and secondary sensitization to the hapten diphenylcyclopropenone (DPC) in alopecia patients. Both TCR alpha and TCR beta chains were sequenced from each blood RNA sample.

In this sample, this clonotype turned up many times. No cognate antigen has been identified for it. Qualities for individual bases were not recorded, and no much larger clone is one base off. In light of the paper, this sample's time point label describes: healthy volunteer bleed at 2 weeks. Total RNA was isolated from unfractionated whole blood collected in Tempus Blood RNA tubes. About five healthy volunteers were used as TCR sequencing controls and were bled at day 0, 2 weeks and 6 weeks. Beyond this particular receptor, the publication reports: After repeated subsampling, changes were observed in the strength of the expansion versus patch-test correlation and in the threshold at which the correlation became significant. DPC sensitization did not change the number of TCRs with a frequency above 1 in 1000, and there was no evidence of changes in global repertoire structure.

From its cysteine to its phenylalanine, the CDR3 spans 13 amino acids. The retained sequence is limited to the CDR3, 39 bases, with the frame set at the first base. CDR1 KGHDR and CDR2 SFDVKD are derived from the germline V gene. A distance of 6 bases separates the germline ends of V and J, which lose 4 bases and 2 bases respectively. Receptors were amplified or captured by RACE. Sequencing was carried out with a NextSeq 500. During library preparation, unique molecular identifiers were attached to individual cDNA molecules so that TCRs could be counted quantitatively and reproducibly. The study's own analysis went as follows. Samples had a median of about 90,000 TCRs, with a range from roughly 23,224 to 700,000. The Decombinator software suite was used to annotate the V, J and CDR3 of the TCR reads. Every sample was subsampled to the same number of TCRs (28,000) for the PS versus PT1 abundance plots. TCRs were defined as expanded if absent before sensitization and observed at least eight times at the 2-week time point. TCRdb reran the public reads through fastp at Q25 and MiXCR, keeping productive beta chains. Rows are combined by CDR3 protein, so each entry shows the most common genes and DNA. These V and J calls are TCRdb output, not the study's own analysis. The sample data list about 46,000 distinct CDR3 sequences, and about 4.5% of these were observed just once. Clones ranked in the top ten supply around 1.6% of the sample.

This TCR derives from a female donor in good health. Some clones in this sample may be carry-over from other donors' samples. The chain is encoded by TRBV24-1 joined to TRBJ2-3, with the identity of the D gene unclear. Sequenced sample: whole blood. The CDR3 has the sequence CATSDPNTDTQYF. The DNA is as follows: TGTGCCACCAGTGACCCTAACACAGATACGCAGTATTTT.